Listed below are T cell receptor beta chains from one sample, sequenced in a study of CD8+ T cells in alopecia areata. TCRdb's table, derived via immunoSEQ multiplex PCR, lists solely in-frame clones and lacks some. The sample lists around 200,000 clones, around 60% occurring once. Sample: CD4+ T cells sorted from blood, taken at week 4, from a patient treated with tofacitinib. Receptors were obtained from a human donor with alopecia areata. Each CDR3 is given with its conserved first and last residue. The D gene is left open where the match is weak. Not every row has a clone size; where given, it reads once, few, many or a size class.

>.|TRBV28|TRBJ2-1|TRBD2
CASPPPGTSGRWGEQFF
TGTGCCAGCCCCCCCCCGGGGACTAGCGGGAGGTGGGGCGAGCAGTTCTTC
>.|TRBV29-1|TRBJ2-2|TRBD1
CSATGTGNTGELFF
TGCAGCGCGACCGGGACAGGGAACACCGGGGAGCTGTTTTTT
>.|TRBV5-1|TRBJ2-1|TRBD2
CASSSGGRPDNEQFF
TGCGCCAGCAGCTCAGGCGGGAGACCCGACAATGAGCAGTTCTTC
>.|TRBV5-1|TRBJ2-5|TRBD1
CASSSDRGLETQYF
TGCGCCAGCAGCTCGGACAGGGGGTTGGAGACCCAGTACTTC
>.|TRBV30|TRBJ2-7|TRBD1
CAWSEGQGSEQYF
TGTGCCTGGAGTGAGGGACAGGGGTCCGAGCAGTACTTC
>.|TRBV27|TRBJ2-1|.
CASSSRYEQFF
TGTGCCAGCAGTTCCCGGTACGAGCAGTTCTTC
>.|TRBV29-1|TRBJ2-3|TRBD2
CSVAKVAGDTQYF
TGCAGCGTTGCGAAGGTAGCGGGAGATACGCAGTATTTT
>.|TRBV25-1|TRBJ2-5|TRBD1
CASTPAGTGGRETQYF
TGTGCCAGCACCCCCGCCGGGACAGGGGGCCGGGAGACCCAGTACTTC
>.|TRBV5-4|TRBJ2-3|TRBD2
CASSLASGRADTQYF
TGTGCCAGCAGCTTGGCTAGCGGGAGGGCAGATACGCAGTATTTT
>.|TRBV29-1|TRBJ1-5|TRBD1
CSVGTGDQPQHF
TGCAGCGTTGGGACAGGGGATCAGCCCCAGCATTTT
>.|TRBV6-6|TRBJ1-2|TRBD1
CASSKGTGGNYGYTF
TGTGCCAGCAGCAAAGGGACAGGGGGTAACTATGGCTACACCTTC
>.|TRBV30|TRBJ1-1|.
CAWSVVRTEAFF
TGTGCCTGGAGTGTAGTTCGTACTGAGGCTTTCTTT
>.|TRBV11-2|TRBJ1-4|.
CASSLGVFSGFNEKLFF
TGTGCCAGCAGCTTAGGGGTCTTCAGCGGCTTTAATGAAAAACTGTTTTTT
>.|TRBV7-8|TRBJ2-5|TRBD2
CASSLEGGGANKETQYF
TGTGCCAGCAGCTTAGAGGGCGGGGGGGCCAATAAGGAGACCCAGTACTTC
>.|TRBV5-1|TRBJ2-7|.
CASSLGLGAVSEQYF
TGCGCCAGCAGCTTGGGGTTAGGGGCCGTCAGCGAGCAGTACTTC
>few|TRBV29-1|TRBJ2-4|.
CSVAVGGELAKNIQYF
TGCAGCGTTGCGGTTGGAGGGGAACTAGCCAAAAACATTCAGTACTTC
>few|TRBV5-1|TRBJ1-2|.
CASSRQDRYYGYTF
TGCGCCAGCAGCCGACAGGACCGGTACTATGGCTACACCTTC
>few|TRBV13|TRBJ2-4|TRBD2
CASSFRTSGGDIQYF
TGTGCCAGCAGCTTCCGGACTAGCGGGGGGGACATTCAGTACTTC
>.|TRBV5-1|TRBJ2-3|TRBD2
CASSKTSGSDTQYF
TGCGCCAGCAGCAAGACTAGCGGCTCAGATACGCAGTATTTT
>.|TRBV29-1|TRBJ1-1|.
CSVTAVDRSGTEAFF
TGCAGCGTTACCGCGGTAGACAGGTCGGGCACTGAAGCTTTCTTT
>once|TRBV6-5|TRBJ1-1|TRBD1
CASRIQGTGNTEAFF
TGTGCCAGCCGGATTCAGGGGACAGGGAACACTGAAGCTTTCTTT
>.|TRBV5-1|TRBJ2-6|.
CASSLLRSGANVLTF
TGCGCCAGCAGCTTGTTGCGCTCTGGGGCCAACGTCCTGACTTTC
>once|TRBV7-2|TRBJ2-3|.
CASSSQTPDTQYF
TGTGCCAGCAGCTCACAGACTCCAGATACGCAGTATTTT
>.|TRBV10-3|TRBJ2-3|.
CAISESGQLLDTQYF
TGTGCCATCAGTGAGTCTGGACAGCTTTTAGATACGCAGTATTTT
>.|TRBV30|TRBJ2-2|.
CAWSDYADGELFF
TGTGCCTGGAGTGACTACGCTGACGGGGAGCTGTTTTTT
>.|TRBV30|TRBJ1-2|.
CAWSVRVDSGYTF
TGTGCCTGGAGTGTACGGGTAGACAGTGGCTACACCTTC
>.|TRBV28|TRBJ1-2|.
CASRFLKRGTNYGYTF
TGTGCCAGCAGATTTCTCAAGAGGGGAACGAACTATGGCTACACCTTC
>.|TRBV6-5|TRBJ1-1|.
CASSYLQVAEAFF
TGTGCCAGCAGTTACCTTCAAGTGGCTGAAGCTTTCTTT
>.|TRBV4-1|TRBJ2-5|TRBD2
CASSQDSLAAETQYF
TGCGCCAGCAGCCAAGATTCCCTAGCGGCAGAGACCCAGTACTTC
>.|TRBV7-2|TRBJ2-2|.
CASSGTRSTGELFF
TGTGCCAGCAGCGGGACACGGAGCACCGGGGAGCTGTTTTTT
>.|TRBV30|TRBJ1-1|.
CAWRQGAEAFF
TGTGCCTGGAGGCAGGGTGCTGAAGCTTTCTTT
>few|TRBV29-1|TRBJ2-5|TRBD1
CSVAIGTGPQETQYF
TGCAGCGTTGCCATTGGGACAGGGCCCCAAGAGACCCAGTACTTC
>.|TRBV10-3|TRBJ1-2|.
CAISDGTRGYTF
TGTGCCATCAGTGATGGGACGCGGGGCTACACCTTC
>few|TRBV7-2|TRBJ2-5|TRBD2
CASSLGLGGRAGETQYF
TGTGCCAGCAGCTTAGGCCTAGGCGGGAGGGCCGGGGAGACCCAGTACTTC
>.|TRBV15|TRBJ2-7|.
CATSSGQYPEQYF
TGTGCCACCAGCAGCGGTCAGTACCCCGAGCAGTACTTC
>.|TRBV4-2|TRBJ2-5|.
CASSYRETQYF
TGTGCCAGCAGCTACAGAGAGACCCAGTACTTC
>.|TRBV19|TRBJ2-7|.
CASSIVGYEQYF
TGTGCCAGTAGTATAGTGGGCTACGAGCAGTACTTC
>.|TRBV30|TRBJ2-2|.
CAWSGQGGANTGELFF
TGTGCCTGGAGTGGGCAAGGCGGGGCCAACACCGGGGAGCTGTTTTTT
>.|TRBV30|TRBJ1-3|.
CAWSVRARLSGWNTIYF
TGTGCCTGGAGTGTACGTGCTCGACTCTCTGGATGGAACACCATATATTTT
>.|TRBV7-2|TRBJ2-5|.
CASSKTRVQETQYF
TGTGCCAGCAGCAAAACTAGGGTACAAGAGACCCAGTACTTC
>.|TRBV29-1|TRBJ2-3|TRBD2
CSAGLAGSSTDTQYF
TGCAGCGCTGGACTAGCGGGAAGTAGCACAGATACGCAGTATTTT
>.|TRBV29-1|TRBJ2-5|.
CSVGAVGGAGETQYF
TGCAGCGTTGGGGCCGTAGGAGGGGCCGGTGAGACCCAGTACTTC
>few|TRBV6-1|TRBJ1-1|.
CASSREMNTEAFF
TGTGCCAGCAGCCGAGAGATGAACACTGAAGCTTTCTTT
>few|TRBV7-9|TRBJ2-5|TRBD1
CASSLRTGGETQYF
TGTGCCAGCAGCTTACGGACAGGGGGAGAGACCCAGTACTTC
>once|TRBV29-1|TRBJ2-4|.
CSVLAKNIQYF
TGCAGCGTGCTAGCCAAAAACATTCAGTACTTC
>.|TRBV2|TRBJ1-5|.
CASSQGNSNQPQHF
TGTGCCAGCAGTCAGGGAAATAGCAATCAGCCCCAGCATTTT
>.|TRBV11-1|TRBJ2-2|.
CASSFGLLTGELFF
TGTGCCAGCAGCTTCGGACTGCTGACCGGGGAGCTGTTTTTT
>.|TRBV29-1|TRBJ1-2|.
CSVETGGRGYTF
TGCAGCGTTGAGACCGGGGGACGAGGCTACACCTTC
>.|TRBV30|TRBJ2-7|.
CAWMGYEQYF
TGTGCCTGGATGGGCTACGAGCAGTACTTC
>.|TRBV23-1|TRBJ1-1|.
CASSQAGENTEAFF
TGCGCCAGCAGTCAAGCAGGGGAGAACACTGAAGCTTTCTTT
>few|TRBV29-1|TRBJ2-5|.
CSVGGGLETQYF
TGCAGCGTTGGTGGGGGGCTTGAGACCCAGTACTTC
>.|TRBV15|TRBJ2-2|.
CATSRGRVYTGELFF
TGTGCCACCAGCAGAGGCAGGGTTTACACCGGGGAGCTGTTTTTT